The clone carrying this TCR beta chain was seen repeatedly, ten times or more. The CDR3 length is 15 residues. Germline CDR1 and CDR2: SQVTM and ANQGSEA. J lost 0 bases, V lost 6 bases, and 10 bases had no gene match. These data originate in a study of molecular identifiers for immune sequencing clone quantification. Using its own MiXCR run on the PCR reads, TCRdb lists one record per CDR3 protein. This table has 65,000 or so distinct CDR3 sequences, approximately 18% appearing once. Sequencing libraries of naive CD8 cells derived from roughly 20,000 to 1,000,000 sorted cells with 10%, 30% or 50% RNA.

This clonotype was obtained from a human donor in good health. Some libraries in this study had Jurkat cell RNA spiked in. V is TRBV29-1 and J is TRBJ1-2; 7 positions match TRBD1. The source material was naive CD8+ T cells from blood, with Jurkat cell RNA spiked in. Documented subset: FACS-sorted CD8+CD4-CCR7+CD45RA+ naive T cells. The CDR3 protein is CSVGTVGRSNYGYTF. CDR3 in DNA: TGCAGCGTAGGGACAGTGGGCCGATCTAACTATGGCTACACCTTC.